This T cell receptor (beta chain) was documented in a study of STAT5B mutations in CD4+ large granular lymphocyte leukemia. Findings and limits, study-wide: Without HLA matching, higher CD4+ than CD8+ T-LGLL clonality could reflect small sample size. About 25% of private leukemic clonotypes occurred rarely in other patients' non-leukemic repertoires.

With respect to this clone: The antigen is not known. An end of the junction differs from the germline gene, which may be a read error.

The protocol was immunoSEQ multiplex PCR, while the TCRdb copy is restricted to in-frame clones and leaves out a portion. Of around 30,000 clones listed, around 76% were seen once; the top ten hold 0.29%. Sample: CD4+ T cells from blood buffy coats. This TCR was sampled from a human donor in good health.

The CDR3 region is CASSFRDRVGLSNIQYF. In DNA form, the CDR3 reads TGTGCTAGCAGCTTCCGGGACAGGGTGGGACTGAGCAACATTCAGTACTTC. V gene TRBV7-7 combines with J gene TRBJ2-4; TRBD1 matches 9 bases. The CDR3 is 17 residues long. From germline, CDR1 is SSHAT and CDR2 FNYEAQ (reference sequence).